The 19 T cell receptor beta chains listed next were all sequenced from one sample in a study of cytomegalovirus exposure and HLA in healthy donors. The PCR made use of 60 Vbeta and 13 Jbeta primers. This table comes from immunoSEQ multiplex PCR, and its TCRdb copy is limited to in-frame clones, with some not included. The table includes some 100,000 clones, over 65% detected once. Sequencing used PBMCs. The receptors were sampled from a woman aged 40 to 50 in good health and CMV-seropositive.

The J gene is TRBJ2-5, the V gene TRBV5-1; TRBD2 might be the D (6 bases). The CDR3 has 14 residues. V gave up 4 bases and J gave up 6 bases, with 16 bases separating them. CDR1 SGHRS and CDR2 YFSETQ come from the germline V gene. DNA of the CDR3: TGCGCCAGCAGCCTGGAGTATCGGGAGCAGACCCAGTACTTC. It codes for CASSLEYREQTQYF.

A few counts support this clone. The V call is TRBV28, the J call TRBJ2-1, with 8 bases that match TRBD2. Trimming at V came to 2 bases and at J to 4 bases, leaving 7 bases not matched to a gene. Germline CDR1 reads MDHEN; CDR2 reads SYDVKM. This CDR3 contains 16 residues. CDR3 in DNA: TGTGCCAGCAGTTTACTGAGCGGGAGCCGATACAATGAGCAGTTCTTC. Amino acids: CASSLLSGSRYNEQFF. Together with reference TRBV28 and TRBJ2-1, the CDR3 gives the full variable domain: DVKVTQSSRYLVKRTGEKVFLECVQDMDHENMFWYRQDPGLGLRLIYFSYDVKMKEKGDIPEGYSVSREKKERFSLILESASTNQTSMYLCASSLLSGSRYNEQFFGPGTRLTVL.

This sequence joins TRBV5-6 and TRBJ2-1, with D tentatively TRBD1 (6 bases). This CDR3 has 14 residues. Germline-derived CDR1 and CDR2 are SGHDT and YYEEEE. V shed 4 bases and J shed 0 bases, with 8 bases lying between them. CDR3: CASSQDSSYNEQFF. CDR3 bases: TGTGCCAGCAGCCAGGACAGCTCCTACAATGAGCAGTTCTTC. Full variable domain (rest looked up from reference TRBV5-6 and TRBJ2-1): DAGVTQSPTHLIKTRGQQVTLRCSPKSGHDTVSWYQQALGQGPQFIFQYYEEEERQRGNFPDRFSGHQFPNYSSELNVNALLLGDSALYLCASSQDSSYNEQFFGPGTRLTVL.

The rearrangement uses TRBV6-6 and TRBJ1-1, with TRBD1 as a possible D gene (5 bases). In germline, CDR1 is MNHNY, CDR2 SVGAGI (reference sequence). Trimming removed 1 base from V and 8 bases from J, with 20 bases in between. The CDR3 spans 16 residues. The CDR3 sequence is CASSYLRGQRVGEAFF. Written as DNA, the CDR3 is TGTGCCAGCAGTTACTTAAGAGGACAACGGGTCGGGGAAGCTTTCTTT.

The rearrangement joins TRBV19 to TRBJ2-6; 8 nucleotides match TRBD1. The germline V gene has CDR1 LNHDA and CDR2 SQIVND (reference sequence). V shed 4 bases and J 0 bases; nucleotides not matched to a gene: 11. The CDR3 has 19 residues. CDR3 residues: CASSRGWTGIHSGANVLTF. DNA for the CDR3: TGTGCCAGTAGTAGAGGGTGGACAGGGATCCACTCTGGGGCCAACGTCCTGACTTTC.

The J gene is TRBJ2-1, the V gene TRBV29-1, with D unclear. The CDR3 extends over 11 amino acids. Trimming pared 4 bases from V and 10 bases from J, leaving 11 bases between. Germline V gives CDR1 SQVTM, CDR2 ANQGSEA. The DNA for the CDR3 is TGCAGCGTTGTGGGCGTCAAAGAGCAGTTCTTC. Encoded protein: CSVVGVKEQFF.

Notes on this clone: Other DNA sequences from this sample encode an identical CDR3 as well. This sequence joins TRBV6-4 and TRBJ2-7; tentative D call: TRBD1 (6 bases). CDR1 is MRHNA, CDR2 SNTAGT, per germline. The CDR3 length is 13 residues. Trimming stripped 5 bases from V and 3 bases from J, with 11 bases between. CDR3 sequence reads: CASSPSDSYEQYF. Written as DNA, the CDR3 is TGTGCCAGCAGTCCCTCGGACAGCTACGAGCAGTACTTC.

This clone was recorded a few times. The rearrangement links TRBV6-5 to TRBJ1-4; a possible D gene is TRBD1 (5 bases). Trimming pared 6 bases from V and 8 bases from J, leaving 19 bases between. The CDR3 is made up of 15 amino acids. The germline V gene encodes CDR1 MNHEY and CDR2 SVGAGI. Written as DNA, the CDR3 is TGTGCCAGCAGGGAGGGGACGTCCCTGGGGGAAAAACTGTTTTTT. The encoded protein is CASREGTSLGEKLFF.

The genes are TRBV10-3 and TRBJ2-2; 7 nucleotides align to TRBD2. The CDR3 is 15 residues long. In germline, CDR1 is ENHRY, CDR2 SYGVKD. J was trimmed by 2 bases and V by 1 base; bases with no gene match: 1. The CDR3 region is CAISEWDYNTGELFF. CDR3 sequence (DNA): TGTGCCATCAGTGAGTGGGACTATAACACCGGGGAGCTGTTTTTT.

The chain joins TRBV4-1 to TRBJ2-2; no clear D. The CDR3 is made up of 13 amino acids. V was shortened by 1 base and J by 4 bases, with 4 bases between the two germline ends. Looked up from germline, CDR1 is MGHRA and CDR2 is YSYEKL. CDR3 loop: CASSQASTGELFF. The CDR3 region has the DNA TGCGCCAGCAGCCAAGCGTCCACCGGGGAGCTGTTTTTT.

The chain is built from TRBV5-4 and TRBJ2-3, with D possibly being TRBD2 (6 bases). The ends were cut back, 1 base at V and 5 bases at J, with 11 bases in the middle. This CDR3 region has 14 residues. Germline CDR1 reads SGHNT; CDR2 reads YYREEE (reference sequence). The CDR3 coding sequence is TGTGCCAGCAGCTTGCCAGGGAGGAAAGATACGCAGTATTTT. Translation: CASSLPGRKDTQYF.

The chain carries TRBV13 and TRBJ2-7; a possible D gene is TRBD2 (5 bases). Germline V gene lookup returns CDR1 PRHDT and CDR2 FYEKMQ (reference sequence). The CDR3 has 15 residues. V gave up 5 bases and J gave up 3 bases, with 17 bases separating them. The CDR3, as DNA: TGTGCCAGCAGCCCTTCTAGCCAAAAAGACTACGAGCAGTACTTC. It specifies CASSPSSQKDYEQYF.

The chain recombines TRBV10-3 with TRBJ2-7, with D perhaps matching TRBD2 (5 bases). CDR3 length: 13 residues. V was clipped by 1 base and J by 7 bases, with 11 bases between them. CDR1 is ENHRY, CDR2 SYGVKD, per germline. The CDR3 sequence: CAISEYSSGEQYF. CDR3 bases: TGTGCCATCAGTGAGTACTCCTCGGGGGAGCAGTACTTC.

The chain employs TRBV5-1 and TRBJ2-3; 7 bases line up with TRBD1. The germline gives CDR1 SGHRS, CDR2 YFSETQ. V gave up 4 bases and J gave up 5 bases; unmatched junction bases: 7. CDR3 length equals 14 residues. CDR3 sequence (DNA): TGCGCCAGCAGCCAAGGGACAGACGGAGATACGCAGTATTTT. It codes for CASSQGTDGDTQYF.

This chain uses TRBV4-2 with TRBJ1-3, with unresolved D. The CDR3 runs 17 residues. In germline, CDR1 is LGHNA, CDR2 YNFKEQ. Trimming pared 0 bases from V and 2 bases from J, leaving 14 bases between. The CDR3 sequence is CASSQDAFPVPGNTIYF. CDR3 bases: TGTGCCAGCAGCCAAGATGCATTTCCAGTCCCTGGAAACACCATATATTTT.

The chain links TRBV19 to TRBJ2-1, with TRBD2 matching over 9 bases. The germline V gene encodes CDR1 LNHDA and CDR2 SQIVND (reference sequence). V was clipped by 5 bases and J by 0 bases; unmatched bases: 14. The CDR3 has 19 amino acids. The CDR3 DNA reads TGTGCCAGTAGTCTTCTGTTGGCTAGCGGGACGAGCTCCTACAATGAGCAGTTCTTC. This encodes CASSLLLASGTSSYNEQFF.

The V call is TRBV7-9, the J call TRBJ2-7; maybe TRBD1 (6 bases). The length of the CDR3 is 13 residues. Trimming stripped 1 base from V and 6 bases from J, with 10 bases between. The germline V gene has CDR1 SEHNR and CDR2 FQNEAQ (reference sequence). The CDR3 here is CASSLGTEREQYF. The CDR3 bases are TGTGCCAGCAGCTTAGGGACAGAACGCGAGCAGTACTTC.

The V and J genes are TRBV4-3 and TRBJ2-1, with D tentatively TRBD2 (7 bases). Deletions cut 3 bases from V and 5 bases from J, with 14 bases between. The CDR3 is made up of 15 amino acids. The germline V gene has CDR1 LGHNA and CDR2 YSLEER. In nucleotides, the CDR3 is TGCGCCAGCAGCCAGTATAGGGGGGGGGACAATGAGCAGTTCTTC. Protein: CASSQYRGGDNEQFF.

J is TRBJ1-5 and V is TRBV30; D ambiguous. Germline V lookup: CDR1 GTSNPN, CDR2 SVGIG (reference sequence). This CDR3 contains 17 residues. Between the trimmed V and J ends, which lost 0 bases and 5 bases, there was a span of 20 bases. The DNA for the CDR3 is TGTGCCTGGAGTGTAAGTCGGGGTCTCGCCCTCGATCAGCCCCAGCATTTT. It translates to CAWSVSRGLALDQPQHF.